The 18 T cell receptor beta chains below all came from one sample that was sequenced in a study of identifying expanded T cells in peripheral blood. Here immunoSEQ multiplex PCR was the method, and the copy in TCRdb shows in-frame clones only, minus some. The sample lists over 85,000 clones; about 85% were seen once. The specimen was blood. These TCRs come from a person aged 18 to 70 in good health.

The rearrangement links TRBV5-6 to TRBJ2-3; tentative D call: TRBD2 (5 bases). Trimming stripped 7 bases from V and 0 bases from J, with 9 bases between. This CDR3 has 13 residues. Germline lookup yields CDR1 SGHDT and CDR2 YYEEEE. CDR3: CASLRASTDTQYF. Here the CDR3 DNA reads TGTGCCAGCTTGAGGGCTAGCACAGATACGCAGTATTTT.

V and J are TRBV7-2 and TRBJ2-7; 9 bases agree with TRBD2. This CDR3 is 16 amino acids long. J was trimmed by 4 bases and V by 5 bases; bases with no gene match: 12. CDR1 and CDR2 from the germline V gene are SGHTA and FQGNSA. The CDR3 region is CASSLGGGAREYEQYF. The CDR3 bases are TGTGCCAGCAGCCTCGGCGGGGGGGCCCGGGAATACGAGCAGTACTTC.

CDR3 residues: CASSHVGNSPLHF. In DNA form, the CDR3 reads TGTGCCAGCAGTCATGTTGGTAATTCACCCCTCCACTTT. The rearrangement joins TRBV25-1 to TRBJ1-6; unclear D gene. This CDR3 spans 13 amino acids. Trimming took off 5 bases at V and 6 bases at J, with 8 bases between the two ends. Germline V CDR1 and CDR2: MGHDK, SYGVNS.

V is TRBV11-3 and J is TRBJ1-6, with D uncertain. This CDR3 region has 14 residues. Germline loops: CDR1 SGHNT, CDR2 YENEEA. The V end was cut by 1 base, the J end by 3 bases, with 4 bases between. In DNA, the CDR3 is TGTGCCAGCAGCTTAGGGGGCTATAATTCACCCCTCCACTTT. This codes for CASSLGGYNSPLHF.

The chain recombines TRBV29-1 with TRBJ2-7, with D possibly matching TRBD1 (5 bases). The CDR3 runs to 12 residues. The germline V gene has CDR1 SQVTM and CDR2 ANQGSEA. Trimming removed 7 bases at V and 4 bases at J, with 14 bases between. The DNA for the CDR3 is TGCAGCGCCCAAATAGACAGTTACGAGCAGTACTTC. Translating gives CSAQIDSYEQYF.

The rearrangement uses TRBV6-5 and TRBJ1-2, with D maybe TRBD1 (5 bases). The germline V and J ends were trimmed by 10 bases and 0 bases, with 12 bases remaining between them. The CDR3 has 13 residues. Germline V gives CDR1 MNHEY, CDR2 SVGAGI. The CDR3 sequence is CAITRGANYGYTF. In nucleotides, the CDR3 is TGTGCCATCACGAGGGGAGCTAACTATGGCTACACCTTC.

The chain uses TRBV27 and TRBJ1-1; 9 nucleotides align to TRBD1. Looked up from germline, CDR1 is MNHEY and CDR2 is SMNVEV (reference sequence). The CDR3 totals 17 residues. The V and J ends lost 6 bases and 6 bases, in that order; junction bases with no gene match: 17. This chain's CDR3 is CASRPGQGFPGASEAFF. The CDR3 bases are TGTGCCAGCAGACCCGGACAGGGGTTCCCCGGGGCCTCTGAAGCTTTCTTT.

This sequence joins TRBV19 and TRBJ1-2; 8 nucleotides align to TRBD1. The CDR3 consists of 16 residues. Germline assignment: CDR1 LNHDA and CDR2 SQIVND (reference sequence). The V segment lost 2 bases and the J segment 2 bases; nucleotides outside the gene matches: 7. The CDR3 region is CASSISGTGRNYGYTF. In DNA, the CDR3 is TGTGCCAGTAGTATAAGTGGGACAGGAAGGAACTATGGCTACACCTTC.

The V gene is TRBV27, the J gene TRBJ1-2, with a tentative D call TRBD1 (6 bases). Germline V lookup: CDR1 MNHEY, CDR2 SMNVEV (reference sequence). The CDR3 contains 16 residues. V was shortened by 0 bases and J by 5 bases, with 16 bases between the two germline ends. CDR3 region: CASSLSGPHQGYGYTF. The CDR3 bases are TGTGCCAGCAGTTTATCAGGCCCTCACCAGGGGTATGGCTACACCTTC.

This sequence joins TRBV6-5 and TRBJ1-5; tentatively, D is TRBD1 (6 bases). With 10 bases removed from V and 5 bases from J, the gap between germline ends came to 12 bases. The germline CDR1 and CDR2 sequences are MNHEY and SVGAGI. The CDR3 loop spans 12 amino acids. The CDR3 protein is CATGTSYQPQHF. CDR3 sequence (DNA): TGTGCCACCGGGACATCGTATCAGCCCCAGCATTTT.

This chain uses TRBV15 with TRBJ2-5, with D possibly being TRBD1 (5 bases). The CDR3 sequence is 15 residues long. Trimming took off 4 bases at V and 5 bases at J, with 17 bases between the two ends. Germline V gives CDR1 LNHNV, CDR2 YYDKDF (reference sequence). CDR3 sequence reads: CATSTLQGIGETQYF. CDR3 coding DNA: TGTGCCACCAGCACCCTCCAGGGAATTGGGGAGACCCAGTACTTC.

Here the CDR3 reads CASSQGQLYGYTF. The CDR3 DNA reads TGCGCCAGCAGCCAAGGGCAGCTCTATGGCTACACCTTC. The chain has TRBV4-3 and TRBJ1-2; D call uncertain. The V gene's germline CDR1 is LGHNA and CDR2 YSLEER. The CDR3 length is 13 residues. The V end was cut by 1 base, the J end by 4 bases, with 7 bases between.

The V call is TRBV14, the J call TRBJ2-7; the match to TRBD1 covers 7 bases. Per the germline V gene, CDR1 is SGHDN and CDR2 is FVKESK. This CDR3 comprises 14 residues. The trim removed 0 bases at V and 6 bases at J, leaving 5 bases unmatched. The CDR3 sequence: CASSQEAQGREQYF. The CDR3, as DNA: TGTGCCAGCAGCCAAGAAGCACAGGGGCGCGAGCAGTACTTC. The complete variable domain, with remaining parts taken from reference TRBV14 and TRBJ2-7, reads EAGVTQFPSHSVIEKGQTVTLRCDPISGHDNLYWYRRVMGKEIKFLLHFVKESKQDESGMPNNRFLAERTGGTYSTLKVQPAELEDSGVYFCASSQEAQGREQYFGPGTRLTVT.

This CDR3 is CASSKVQGRYGYTF. CDR3 sequence (DNA): TGTGCCAGTAGTAAGGTACAGGGCCGGTATGGCTACACCTTC. The chain employs TRBV19 and TRBJ1-2; tentatively, D is TRBD1 (6 bases). Germline assignment: CDR1 LNHDA and CDR2 SQIVND (reference sequence). Trimming stripped 4 bases from V and 5 bases from J, with 14 bases between. The CDR3 length is 14 residues. Complete variable domain (other parts from reference TRBV19 and TRBJ1-2): DGGITQSPKYLFRKEGQNVTLSCEQNLNHDAMYWYRQDPGQGLRLIYYSQIVNDFQKGDIAEGYSVSREKKESFPLTVTSAQKNPTAFYLCASSKVQGRYGYTFGSGTRLTVV.

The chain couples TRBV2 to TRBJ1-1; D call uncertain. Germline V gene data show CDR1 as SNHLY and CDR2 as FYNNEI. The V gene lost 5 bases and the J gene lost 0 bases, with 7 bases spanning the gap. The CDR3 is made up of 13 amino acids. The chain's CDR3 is CASSTGMNTEAFF. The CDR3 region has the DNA TGTGCCAGCAGTACGGGGATGAACACTGAAGCTTTCTTT.

CDR3 coding DNA: TGTGCCAGCAGCCCCATGGGGGGGGAAAAACTGTTTTTT. It is translated as CASSPMGGEKLFF. The rearrangement links TRBV5-5 to TRBJ1-4; possibly TRBD1 for D (5 bases). CDR1 is SGHKS and CDR2 is YYEKEE in the germline V gene (reference sequence). Trimming took off 4 bases at V and 8 bases at J, with 12 bases between the two ends. The CDR3 extends over 13 amino acids. Full variable domain (remainder filled in from reference TRBV5-5 and TRBJ1-4): DAGVTQSPTHLIKTRGQQVTLRCSPISGHKSVSWYQQVLGQGPQFIFQYYEKEERGRGNFPDRFSARQFPNYSSELNVNALLLGDSALYLCASSPMGGEKLFFGSGTQLSVL.

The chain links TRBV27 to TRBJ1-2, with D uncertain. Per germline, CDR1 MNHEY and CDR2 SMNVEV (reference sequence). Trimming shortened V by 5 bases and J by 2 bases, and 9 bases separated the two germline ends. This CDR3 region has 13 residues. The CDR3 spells CASSNGRNYGYTF. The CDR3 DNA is TGTGCCAGCAGTAATGGACGGAACTATGGCTACACCTTC.

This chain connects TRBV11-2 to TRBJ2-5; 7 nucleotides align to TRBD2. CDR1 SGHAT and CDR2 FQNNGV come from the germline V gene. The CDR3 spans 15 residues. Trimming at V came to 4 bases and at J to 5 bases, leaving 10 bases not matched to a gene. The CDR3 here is CASSYNVGGLETQYF. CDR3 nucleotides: TGTGCCAGCAGCTATAACGTCGGGGGGTTGGAGACCCAGTACTTC.